This TCR beta chain was sequenced during a study of regulatory T cells in long-lasting Graves disease. Looking at the study overall: Antithyroid drugs had been taken under 3 months by newly diagnosed Graves' patients.

As for time point: newly diagnosed GD, antithyroid drugs for less than 3 months. Making the TCR library involved RNA that had been extracted from PBMCs. Study outcomes and limitations: Persistent disease preferred TRBV28, TRBJ1-2 and TRBJ2-5.

Building of the TCR beta libraries involved iRepertoire HTBI primers and Arm-PCR of CDR3 regions. The authors' processing: From all samples, identification returned roughly 15 TRBJ and approximately 63 TRBV segments. TCRdb used MiXCR to reprocess the multiplex PCR reads, holding one entry per CDR3 protein. TCRdb, not the authors, supplied the V and J calls. In the table there are 450,000 to 600,000 distinct CDR3 sequences, about a sixth of which are singletons. Notes on this clonotype: Antigen specificity is unknown.

Trimming stripped 2 bases from V and 5 bases from J, with 15 bases between. The germline V gene encodes CDR1 MNHNS and CDR2 SASEGT. The CDR3 consists of 15 residues. The same sample was also studied in work on T cells in Graves' hyperthyroidism and ophthalmopathy. As reported in that work: Clinicians diagnosed patients from clinical symptoms, serum thyroxine and TRAb, thyroid ultrasound and orbital computed tomography.

This sample comprised peripheral blood mononuclear cells (PBMCs), obtained at new diagnosis, from a patient treated with antithyroid drugs. This chain connects TRBV6-1 to TRBJ2-5; D is perhaps TRBD2 (5 bases). The sequence came from a man aged 40-50 years with Graves disease. The chain's CDR3 is CASSEKVEGGETQYF. The CDR3 DNA reads TGTGCCAGCAGTGAAAAGGTCGAGGGTGGGGAGACCCAGTACTTC.